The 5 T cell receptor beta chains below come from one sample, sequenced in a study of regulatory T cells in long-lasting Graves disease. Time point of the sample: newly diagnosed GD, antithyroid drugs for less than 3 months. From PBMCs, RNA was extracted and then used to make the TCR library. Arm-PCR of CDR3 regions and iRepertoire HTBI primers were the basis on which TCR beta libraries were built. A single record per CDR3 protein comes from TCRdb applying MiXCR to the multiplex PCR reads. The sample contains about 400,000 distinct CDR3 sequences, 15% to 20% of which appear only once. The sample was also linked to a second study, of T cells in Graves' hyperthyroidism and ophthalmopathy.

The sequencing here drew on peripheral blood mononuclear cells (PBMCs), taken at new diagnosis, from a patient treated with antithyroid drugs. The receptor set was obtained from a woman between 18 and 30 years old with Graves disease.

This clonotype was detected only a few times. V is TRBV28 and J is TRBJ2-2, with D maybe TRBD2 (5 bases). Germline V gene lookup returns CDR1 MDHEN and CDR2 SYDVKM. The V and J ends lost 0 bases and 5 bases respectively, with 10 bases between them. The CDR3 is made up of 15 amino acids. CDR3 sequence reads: CASSLWSTGTGELFF. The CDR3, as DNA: TGTGCCAGCAGTTTATGGTCCACGGGGACCGGGGAGCTGTTTTTT.

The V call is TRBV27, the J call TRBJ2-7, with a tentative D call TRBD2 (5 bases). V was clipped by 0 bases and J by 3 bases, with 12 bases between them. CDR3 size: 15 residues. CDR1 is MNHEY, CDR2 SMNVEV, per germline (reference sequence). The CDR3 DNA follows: TGTGCCAGCAGTTTATCGGTGGGTGAGGGCTACGAGCAGTACTTC. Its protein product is CASSLSVGEGYEQYF.

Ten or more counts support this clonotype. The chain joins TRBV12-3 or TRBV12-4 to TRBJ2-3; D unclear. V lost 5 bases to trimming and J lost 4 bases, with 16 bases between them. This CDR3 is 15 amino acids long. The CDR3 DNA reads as TGTGCCAGCAGTGCGCGGACCCTATCGGCAGATACGCAGTATTTT. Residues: CASSARTLSADTQYF.

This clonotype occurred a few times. DNA for the CDR3: TGTGCCAGCTCACCCCTGAGACTAGCGGGAGCCAAAAACATTCAGTACTTC. Translation gives CASSPLRLAGAKNIQYF. The chain uses TRBV18 and TRBJ2-4, with 10 bases lining up with TRBD2. The V segment lost 3 bases and the J segment 0 bases; nucleotides outside the gene matches: 5. The CDR3 consists of 17 residues. Germline V gene sequence: CDR1 KGHSH, CDR2 LQKENI.

In DNA, the CDR3 is TGTGCCAGCAGCGCAGACGGGACCAATCAGCCCCAGCATTTT. It codes for CASSADGTNQPQHF. The rearrangement uses TRBV6-4 and TRBJ1-5; TRBD1 is a possible D gene (5 bases). Trimming cost V 6 bases and J 3 bases, with 12 bases left between them. The germline CDR1 and CDR2 sequences are MRHNA and SNTAGT. The CDR3 is 14 amino acids.